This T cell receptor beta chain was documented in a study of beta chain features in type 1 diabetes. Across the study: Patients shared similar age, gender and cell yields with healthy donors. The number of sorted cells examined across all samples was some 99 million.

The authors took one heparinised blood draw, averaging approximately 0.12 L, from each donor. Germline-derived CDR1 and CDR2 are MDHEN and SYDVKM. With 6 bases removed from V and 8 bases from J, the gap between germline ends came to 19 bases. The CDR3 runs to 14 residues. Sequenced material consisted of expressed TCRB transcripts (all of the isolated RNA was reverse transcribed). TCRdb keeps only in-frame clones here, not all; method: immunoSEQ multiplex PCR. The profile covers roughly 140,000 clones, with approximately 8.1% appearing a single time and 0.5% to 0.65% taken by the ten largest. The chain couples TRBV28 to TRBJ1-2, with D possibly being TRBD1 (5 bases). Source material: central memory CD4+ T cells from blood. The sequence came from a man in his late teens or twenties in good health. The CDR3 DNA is TGTGCCAGCAGGGCATTGGGGGAGGGTTTCGGCTACACCTTC. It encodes CASRALGEGFGYTF.